This TCR beta chain is from a study of blood T cell repertoires in COVID-19. In the authors' workflow: Amplification from reference gene primers served as the basis for estimated nucleated cell counts. Clones were sequenced by immunoSEQ multiplex PCR, and TCRdb holds only the in-frame ones, with some missing. Clone size and V and J calls were adopted from that table, with D and trimming inferred from the DNA. The sample includes approximately 200,000 clones, 86% of them seen just once. Germline V gene lookup returns CDR1 DFQATT and CDR2 SNEGSKA (reference sequence). The CDR3 runs to 11 residues. V was cut by 6 bases and J by 2 bases, with 7 bases left in between.

The chain carries TRBV20-1 and TRBJ1-1; D gene uncertain. The sequenced sample was peripheral blood. The TCR sequence derives from a woman between 50 and 59 years old with acute or convalescent COVID-19. The CDR3 protein is CSARDNTEAFF. CDR3 bases: TGCAGTGCGAGGGATAACACTGAAGCTTTCTTT.